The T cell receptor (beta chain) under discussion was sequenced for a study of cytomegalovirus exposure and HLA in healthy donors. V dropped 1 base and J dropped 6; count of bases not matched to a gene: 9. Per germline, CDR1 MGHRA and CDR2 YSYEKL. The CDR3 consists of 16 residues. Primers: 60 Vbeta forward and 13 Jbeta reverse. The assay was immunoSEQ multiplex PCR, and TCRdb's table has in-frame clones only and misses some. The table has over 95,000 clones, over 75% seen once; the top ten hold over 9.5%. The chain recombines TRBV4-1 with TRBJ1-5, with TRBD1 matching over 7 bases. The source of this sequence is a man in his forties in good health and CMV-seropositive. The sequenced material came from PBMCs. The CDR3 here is CASSQVPRQGRQPQHF. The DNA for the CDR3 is TGCGCCAGCAGCCAAGTCCCACGACAGGGACGTCAGCCCCAGCATTTT.